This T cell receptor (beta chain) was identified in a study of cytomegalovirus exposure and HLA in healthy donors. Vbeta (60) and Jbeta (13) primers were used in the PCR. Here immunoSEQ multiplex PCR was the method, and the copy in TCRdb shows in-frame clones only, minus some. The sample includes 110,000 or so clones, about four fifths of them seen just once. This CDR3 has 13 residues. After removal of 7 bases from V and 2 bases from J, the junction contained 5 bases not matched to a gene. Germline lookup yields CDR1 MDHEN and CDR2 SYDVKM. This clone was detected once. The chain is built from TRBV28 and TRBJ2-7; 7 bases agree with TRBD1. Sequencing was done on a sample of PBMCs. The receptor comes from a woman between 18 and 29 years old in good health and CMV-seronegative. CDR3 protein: CASNSGQTYEQYF. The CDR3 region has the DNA TGTGCCAGCAATTCGGGACAGACCTACGAGCAGTACTTC.